These T cell receptor beta chains were read from a single sample in a study of blood T cell repertoires in COVID-19. Profiled with immunoSEQ multiplex PCR; TCRdb holds only in-frame clones, not every one. The repertoire holds about 160,000 clones, with around 87% as singletons. The sequencing input was peripheral blood. The receptors originated from a woman aged 60-75 years with active or convalescent COVID-19. The CDR3 runs from the conserved cysteine through the conserved F or W. A D gene is named only where the DNA matches it firmly. Rows may omit the clone size; those that give it use once, few, many or a size class.

>NA|TRBJ1-3|NA|TRBV5-1
CASSTITGFNSGNTIYF
TGCGCCAGCAGCACCATTACAGGGTTCAACTCTGGAAACACCATATATTTT
>NA|TRBJ1-2|TRBD1|TRBV10-2
CASSESATTGIAGYTF
TGCGCCAGCAGTGAGTCCGCAACGACAGGGATCGCTGGCTACACCTTC
>NA|TRBJ1-2|NA|TRBV5-4
CASSLEAGPYGYTF
TGTGCCAGCAGTTTAGAGGCGGGTCCCTATGGCTACACCTTC
>NA|TRBJ1-1|NA|TRBV15
CATSRQQGTEAFF
TGTGCCACCAGCAGACAGCAGGGCACTGAAGCTTTCTTT
>NA|TRBJ1-5|TRBD1|TRBV30
CAWSAGQGSQPQHF
TGTGCCTGGAGTGCAGGACAGGGGAGTCAGCCCCAGCATTTT
>NA|TRBJ1-2|TRBD1|TRBV5-1
CASNSGIGTDYGYTF
TGCGCCAGCAACAGTGGAATCGGGACAGACTATGGCTACACCTTC
>NA|TRBJ2-7|TRBD1|TRBV5-4
CASSGGQGIYEQYF
TGTGCCAGCAGCGGGGGACAGGGTATTTACGAGCAGTACTTC
>NA|TRBJ1-1|TRBD1|TRBV2
CASGQTGGTEAFF
TGTGCCAGCGGACAGACAGGGGGCACTGAAGCTTTCTTT
>NA|TRBJ2-3|NA|TRBV5-6
CASSSEHVEVGDTDTQYF
TGTGCCAGCAGCTCTGAACACGTAGAGGTCGGTGACACAGATACGCAGTATTTT
>NA|TRBJ2-2|NA|TRBV6-5
CASSIRTANTGELFF
TGTGCCAGCAGTATCCGGACAGCGAACACCGGGGAGCTGTTTTTT
>NA|TRBJ1-3|NA|TRBV19
CASSFDYSGNTIYF
TGTGCCAGTAGTTTTGACTACTCTGGAAACACCATATATTTT
>NA|TRBJ2-7|NA|TRBV10-3
CAISHSYEQYF
TGTGCCATCAGCCACAGCTACGAGCAGTACTTC
>NA|TRBJ1-4|TRBD1|TRBV27
CASSRNGQGADEKLFF
TGTGCCAGCAGCCGAAACGGACAGGGGGCAGATGAAAAACTGTTTTTT
>NA|TRBJ2-7|TRBD2|TRBV7-2
CASSPGLASYEQYF
TGTGCCAGCAGCCCGGGACTAGCTAGCTACGAGCAGTACTTC
>NA|TRBJ1-2|NA|TRBV20-1
CSPGEGYGYTF
TGCAGTCCAGGGGAGGGATATGGCTACACCTTC
>NA|TRBJ1-6|NA|TRBV28
CASSLLGGDSPLHF
TGTGCCAGCAGTTTATTGGGGGGAGATTCACCCCTCCACTTT
>few|TRBJ1-1|NA|TRBV2
CASNQYRVTNTEAFF
TGTGCCAGCAACCAGTACCGGGTCACGAACACTGAAGCTTTCTTT
>NA|TRBJ1-2|TRBD1|TRBV27
CASSWGGQGNGYTF
TGTGCCAGCAGTTGGGGGGGACAGGGCAATGGCTACACCTTC
>NA|TRBJ2-5|TRBD2|TRBV6-5
CASGLAGQETQYF
TGTGCCAGCGGATTAGCGGGCCAAGAGACCCAGTACTTC
>once|TRBJ2-1|NA|TRBV6-5
CASSYPSSEQFF
TGTGCCAGCAGTTACCCCTCTAGTGAGCAGTTCTTC
>NA|TRBJ1-2|NA|TRBV2
CASSDLGASYGYTF
TGTGCCAGCAGTGATTTAGGGGCTAGCTATGGCTACACCTTC
>once|TRBJ1-5|TRBD1|TRBV27
CARKNGQGRNQPQHF
TGTGCCAGAAAAAACGGACAGGGAAGGAATCAGCCCCAGCATTTT
>NA|TRBJ2-2|TRBD1|TRBV5-1
CASRADRDTGELFF
TGCGCCAGCAGGGCGGACAGGGACACCGGGGAGCTGTTTTTT
>NA|TRBJ1-1|NA|TRBV18
CASSPLGGVGTEAFF
TGTGCCAGCTCACCACTTGGAGGGGTTGGGACTGAAGCTTTCTTT
>NA|TRBJ2-1|NA|TRBV6-2/TRBV6-3
CASSYAGAAYNEQFF
TGTGCCAGCAGTTACGCGGGGGCCGCCTACAATGAGCAGTTCTTC
>NA|TRBJ1-6|TRBD1|TRBV12-3/TRBV12-4
CASSSGTGAPLHF
TGTGCCAGCAGTTCCGGGACAGGGGCCCCCCTCCACTTT
>NA|TRBJ1-1|TRBD1|TRBV11-2
CASSPQGVTAFTEAFF
TGTGCCAGCAGTCCCCAGGGGGTCACGGCGTTCACTGAAGCTTTCTTT
>NA|TRBJ2-1|TRBD2|TRBV19
CASRQLGLAGGYNEQFF
TGTGCCAGTAGACAACTGGGACTAGCGGGGGGGTACAATGAGCAGTTCTTC
>NA|TRBJ1-1|NA|TRBV12-3/TRBV12-4
CASSLLGRAFF
TGTGCCAGCAGTTTATTGGGCAGAGCTTTCTTT
>NA|TRBJ1-2|TRBD1|TRBV6-5
CASSPTGDYGYTF
TGTGCCAGCAGCCCGACAGGGGACTATGGCTACACCTTC
>NA|TRBJ2-6|TRBD2|TRBV4-3
CASSPTGRSGGAVGANVLTF
TGCGCCAGCAGCCCTACGGGAAGGAGCGGGGGGGCGGTTGGGGCCAACGTCCTGACTTTC
>NA|TRBJ1-1|NA|TRBV7-8
CASSFAGRTEAFF
TGTGCCAGCAGCTTCGCAGGAAGGACTGAAGCTTTCTTT
>NA|TRBJ1-1|TRBD1|TRBV10-1
CASSQQGTEAFF
TGCGCCAGCAGCCAACAGGGGACCGAAGCTTTCTTT
>NA|TRBJ1-1|NA|TRBV14
CASSQGRVSNTEAFF
TGTGCCAGCAGCCAAGGCCGGGTTTCTAACACTGAAGCTTTCTTT
>NA|TRBJ1-1|TRBD1|TRBV7-6
CASSPGTGGFEAFF
TGTGCCAGCAGCCCGGGGACAGGGGGCTTTGAAGCTTTCTTT
>NA|TRBJ2-7|TRBD1|TRBV6-1
CASSQPGQYEQYF
TGTGCCAGCAGTCAGCCGGGACAGTACGAGCAGTACTTC
>NA|TRBJ1-2|TRBD1|TRBV4-3
CASSPTIQGDYGYTF
TGCGCCAGCAGCCCAACCATACAGGGGGACTATGGCTACACCTTT
>NA|TRBJ2-5|TRBD2|TRBV3-1/TRBV3-2
CASSQAGLAGRETQYF
TGTGCCAGCAGCCAAGCCGGGCTAGCGGGGAGAGAGACCCAGTACTTC
>NA|TRBJ2-5|TRBD2|TRBV15
CATSSESAGAQETQYF
TGTGCCACCAGCAGTGAATCAGCGGGGGCCCAAGAGACCCAGTACTTC
>NA|TRBJ2-7|TRBD1|TRBV12-3/TRBV12-4
CASSVTGGDEQYF
TGTGCCAGCAGTGTGACAGGGGGTGACGAGCAGTACTTC
>NA|TRBJ2-2|NA|TRBV7-9
CASSLAGDDGELFF
TGTGCCAGCAGCTTAGCAGGGGATGACGGGGAGCTGTTTTTT
>NA|TRBJ2-3|TRBD2|TRBV6-2/TRBV6-3
CASSFGLATDTQYF
TGTGCCAGCAGTTTTGGACTAGCCACAGATACGCAGTATTTT
>NA|TRBJ2-7|NA|TRBV2
CASSEFDEQYF
TGTGCCAGCAGTGAATTCGACGAGCAGTACTTC
>NA|TRBJ2-7|NA|TRBV5-4
CASSLGGDYEQYF
TGTGCCAGCAGCTTGGGAGGAGACTACGAGCAGTACTTC
>NA|TRBJ1-2|NA|TRBV7-9
CASSLNTGTLEGYTF
TGTGCCAGCAGCTTAAATACAGGCACCCTTGAAGGCTACACCTTC
>once|TRBJ1-1|TRBD1|TRBV7-3
CASSRDRIMNTEAFF
TGTGCCAGCAGCCGGGACAGAATAATGAACACTGAAGCTTTCTTT
>NA|TRBJ1-2|NA|TRBV5-4
CASSLLQTGYGYTF
TGTGCCAGCAGCTTGCTCCAGACAGGCTATGGCTACACCTTC
>once|TRBJ1-2|NA|TRBV4-3
CASSQGEEGPYGYTF
TGCGCCAGCAGCCAAGGGGAGGAAGGGCCTTATGGCTACACCTTC
>NA|TRBJ2-7|NA|TRBV10-3
CAIGQTYEQYF
TGTGCCATCGGACAGACCTACGAGCAGTACTTC
>NA|TRBJ2-7|NA|TRBV4-1
CASSQVGELRVEYF
TGCGCCAGCAGCCAAGTAGGGGAACTTAGGGTTGAGTACTTC